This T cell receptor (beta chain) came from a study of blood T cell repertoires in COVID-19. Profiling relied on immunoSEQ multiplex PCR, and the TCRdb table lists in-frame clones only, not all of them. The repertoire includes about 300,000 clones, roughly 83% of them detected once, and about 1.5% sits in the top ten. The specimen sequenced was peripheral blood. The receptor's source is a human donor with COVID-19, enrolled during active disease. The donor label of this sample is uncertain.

CDR3 sequence reads: CASSFRGTGDNEQFF. The CDR3 bases are TGCGCCAGCAGCTTTCGTGGGACAGGGGACAATGAGCAGTTCTTC. This rearrangement joins TRBV5-1 to TRBJ2-1; 10 bases fit TRBD1. CDR3 size: 15 residues. CDR1 and CDR2 from the germline V gene are SGHRS and YFSETQ. After removal of 2 bases from V and 5 bases from J, the junction contained 4 bases not matched to a gene.